The clone carrying this T cell receptor (beta chain) was recorded at least ten times. Its antigen remains unknown. The data originate from a study of molecular identifiers for immune sequencing clone quantification. Study at large: Sequencing covered four of five parts into which replicate RNA from approximately 20,000 or 100,000 naive CD8 cells was split. Study observations and caveats: Jurkat TCR RNA spiked in from one cell (amid one million naive cells) was reportedly detectable. Clones with over 20 RNA copies captured over 98% of effector molecules but under 1% of naive ones.

TCRdb itself ran the PCR reads through MiXCR, one entry per CDR3 protein. The table includes about 40,000 distinct CDR3 sequences, roughly a fifth detected once. CDR1 is SGHAT, CDR2 FQNNGV, per germline. V was clipped by 3 bases and J by 6 bases, with 15 bases between them. The CDR3 length is 15 residues. Naive CD8 libraries came from approximately 20,000 to 980,000 sorted cells with 10%, 30% or 50% RNA. This receptor was obtained from a human donor in good health. Some libraries in this study had Jurkat cell RNA spiked in. Sequencing was performed on naive CD8+ T cells from blood, with Jurkat cell RNA spiked in. Specified subset: FACS-sorted CD8+CD4-CCR7+CD45RA+ naive T cells. The gene calls are TRBV11-2 and TRBJ1-5, with a weak D call TRBD1 (5 bases). The CDR3 sequence is CASSFAGGISQPQHF. The CDR3 DNA follows: TGTGCCAGCAGCTTCGCTGGGGGGATTTCTCAGCCCCAGCATTTT.